This T cell receptor (beta chain) was sequenced during a study of cytomegalovirus exposure and HLA in healthy donors. CDR3 length equals 13 residues. Trimming removed 1 base from V and 3 bases from J; junction bases left unmatched: 0. Germline-derived CDR1 and CDR2 are SGDLS and YYNGEE. Study conclusions and caveats: There were some public TCRs occurring in many donors, but most TCR sequences were rare. Later genetic work tied a missense DCLRE1C variant to beta-chain V and J trimming. In vitro testing confirmed three CMV-associated chains as specific for CMV antigens.

A remark on this clone: As yet, its antigen is unknown. The same CDR3 can be traced to other DNA sequences in this sample.

The PCR contained 60 Vbeta and 13 Jbeta primers. Repertoires were generated with immunoSEQ multiplex PCR, while TCRdb's copy carries only in-frame clones and drops some. The table includes around 67,000 clones, about four fifths detected once. The sequenced sample consisted of PBMCs. The source is a man aged 18 to 35 in good health and CMV-seropositive. V and J are TRBV9 and TRBJ2-7; 8 positions match TRBD2. Written as DNA, the CDR3 is TGTGCCAGCAGCGTAAGCGGGGGCTACGAGCAGTACTTC. Translating it yields CASSVSGGYEQYF.